This TCR beta chain was documented in a study of shared clonotypes between healthy human individuals. Study details: Researchers drew samples from two women and a few men aged 18 to 49.

The study, taken as a whole, reports: For naive CD4 cells, roughly 5% of clonotypes were shared across a handful of donors.

Of note for this clone: The target antigen is unknown.

The germline V gene has CDR1 SGHRS and CDR2 YFSETQ. The CDR3 has 14 residues. The ends were cut back, 0 bases at V and 8 bases at J, with 13 bases in the middle. Template for every sorted-subset replicate PCR totaled about 0.2 ug DNA, 25,000 to 35,000 T cell genomes. Libraries were prepared by immunoSEQ multiplex PCR; TCRdb keeps only in-frame clonotypes and omits some of them. The sample lists 2.3 million or so clones, approximately 95% occurring once. This TCR was sampled from a man aged 18 to 29 in good health. Some clones in this sample may be carry-over from other donors' samples. This rearrangement joins TRBV5-1 to TRBJ2-3, with D maybe TRBD1 (5 bases). Sequenced material: naive CD4+ T cells from PBMCs. Subset denoted: CD45RA+ positively selected. Here the CDR3 reads CASSLVVGEGTQYF. For the CDR3, the DNA is TGCGCCAGCAGCTTGGTAGTAGGGGAAGGTACGCAGTATTTT.